This paragraph covers one TCR beta chain sequence. Its antigen is not identified. The data were produced by immunoSEQ multiplex PCR, yet TCRdb's version contains in-frame clones alone and is incomplete. This sample yields fewer than 400,000 clones, of which over 65% are seen a single time; about a tenth belongs to the top ten. This CDR3 is built from 14 residues. Trimming removed 2 bases from V and 0 bases from J, with 6 bases in between. Germline V gives CDR1 MNHEY, CDR2 SVGAGI. This entry comes from a study of shared clonotypes between healthy human individuals. Findings and caveats of the study: Sampling used blood alone; tissue repertoires probably differ.

Study donors comprised healthy, HIV-negative adults devoid of recent acute infection or vaccination. Donors comprised only Caucasian adults living in Nashville, Tennessee. The clonotype originates from a man aged 30-40 years in good health. Sequencing input: memory CD4+ T cells sorted from blood. Regarding subset: CD45RA-negative fraction. This rearrangement joins TRBV6-5 to TRBJ2-3; no clear D. CDR3 nucleotide sequence: TGTGCCAGCAGTTACCGCGACAGCACAGATACGCAGTATTTT. Translated: CASSYRDSTDTQYF.